Below, 10 T cell receptor beta chains from the same sample are listed, as sequenced in a study of blood T cell repertoires in COVID-19. The assay was immunoSEQ multiplex PCR, and TCRdb's table has in-frame clones only and misses some. The sample shows 100,000 to 150,000 clones, roughly 69% of them seen only once. Material: peripheral blood. The receptors originated from a woman aged 70-85 years with acute or convalescent COVID-19.

This clone occurred many times. The J gene is TRBJ1-5, the V gene TRBV6-5; 9 bases fit TRBD1. Germline lookup yields CDR1 MNHEY and CDR2 SVGAGI. Unmatched junction bases numbered 2, after V lost 2 bases and J lost 6 bases. The CDR3 covers 14 residues. The CDR3 DNA reads as TGTGCCAGCAGTTACGGACAGGGGATTCAGCCCCAGCATTTT. It translates to CASSYGQGIQPQHF.

The genes are TRBV12-5 and TRBJ1-5; D is undetermined. Germline V gene sequence: CDR1 LGHNT, CDR2 FRNRAP. V lost 7 bases and J 6 bases, leaving 13 bases between the germline ends. This CDR3 comprises 13 residues. The CDR3, as DNA: TGTGCTAGTGCTTGGGGAGAAGGTCAGCCCCAGCATTTT. It codes for CASAWGEGQPQHF.

This sequence joins TRBV3-1 (or the pseudogene TRBV3-2) and TRBJ2-1; TRBD1 matches at 11 bases. Germline CDR1 and CDR2: LGHDT and YNNKEL (reference sequence). The CDR3 has 20 residues. Trimming cost V 5 bases and J 4 bases; bases outside gene matches: 19. The CDR3 DNA is TGTGCCAGCAGCGCACCGGGACAGGGGGGGACTCTTCGTCCTTACAATGAGCAGTTCTTC. As protein: CASSAPGQGGTLRPYNEQFF.

This clone was seen only once. The CDR3 region has the DNA TGCGCCAGCAGCCAAGATGGGGGGAATCAGCCCCAGCATTTT. Protein product: CASSQDGGNQPQHF. This chain connects TRBV4-1 to TRBJ1-5, with D possibly being TRBD1 (5 bases). The V and J ends lost 0 bases and 4 bases respectively, with 7 bases between them. There are 14 residues in the CDR3. Germline V gene lookup returns CDR1 MGHRA and CDR2 YSYEKL.

The chain couples TRBV27 to TRBJ1-5; D may be TRBD1 (5 bases). The CDR3 is 16 amino acids. Germline CDR1 MNHEY, CDR2 SMNVEV (reference sequence). With 6 bases removed from V and 0 bases from J, the gap between germline ends came to 15 bases. As DNA, the CDR3 is TGTGCCAGCAGCCAGACAGCCCCCTATAGCAATCAGCCCCAGCATTTT. As protein: CASSQTAPYSNQPQHF.

This chain links TRBV6-2 or TRBV6-3 with TRBJ2-5; D is uncertain. CDR1 and CDR2 (germline): MNHEY, SVGEGT. V was cut by 4 bases and J by 4 bases, with 13 bases left in between. There are 14 residues in the CDR3. CDR3 residues: CASSLGLARETQYF. The CDR3 region has the DNA TGTGCCAGCAGTTTAGGATTAGCTCGAGAGACCCAGTACTTC.

This clone was counted a few times. This chain links TRBV9 with TRBJ1-2, with 7 bases lining up with TRBD1. This CDR3 spans 13 amino acids. Germline CDR1 and CDR2: SGDLS and YYNGEE. The V gene end was trimmed by 4 bases and the J gene end by 1 base; junction bases not matched to a gene: 1. CDR3 sequence reads: CASSYRGNYGYTF. The CDR3 bases are TGTGCCAGCAGCTACAGGGGTAACTATGGCTACACCTTC.

The chain's CDR3 is CASSLGTGYEQYF. The CDR3 DNA is TGTGCCAGCAGTTTAGGGACAGGGTACGAGCAGTACTTC. This chain uses TRBV27 with TRBJ2-7, with 9 bases matching TRBD1. Germline assignment: CDR1 MNHEY and CDR2 SMNVEV (reference sequence). The CDR3 covers 13 residues. The V gene end was trimmed by 2 bases and the J gene end by 4 bases; junction bases not matched to a gene: 0.

The genes are TRBV5-4 and TRBJ2-3; D not certain. Germline values: CDR1 SGHNT, CDR2 YYREEE (reference sequence). The CDR3 has 15 amino acids. V lost 4 bases to trimming and J lost 4 bases, with 16 bases between them. CDR3 residues: CASSAGVTPSDTQYF. The CDR3, as DNA: TGTGCCAGCAGCGCTGGAGTCACCCCTTCAGATACGCAGTATTTT. Together with reference TRBV5-4 and TRBJ2-3, the CDR3 gives the full variable domain: ETGVTQSPTHLIKTRGQQVTLRCSSQSGHNTVSWYQQALGQGPQFIFQYYREEENGRGNFPPRFSGLQFPNYSSELNVNALELDDSALYLCASSAGVTPSDTQYFGPGTRLTVL.

This clone was seen just once. This rearrangement joins TRBV7-9 to TRBJ2-5; 8 bases are shared with TRBD2. Germline-derived CDR1 and CDR2 are SEHNR and FQNEAQ (reference sequence). The CDR3 totals 15 residues. With V trimmed by 4 bases and J by 1 base, 5 bases remained unmatched. The CDR3 DNA is TGTGCCAGCAGCTCAAGCGGGGGCATCCAAGAGACCCAGTACTTC. It translates to CASSSSGGIQETQYF. The variable domain in full, with the rest retrieved from reference TRBV7-9 and TRBJ2-5, is DTGVSQNPRHKITKRGQNVTFRCDPISEHNRLYWYRQTLGQGPEFLTYFQNEAQLEKSRLLSDRFSAERPKGSFSTLEIQRTEQGDSAMYLCASSSSGGIQETQYFGPGTRLLVL.